The entry below gives a single T cell receptor (beta chain) sequence along with its context. Its specific antigen is unknown. No base-level quality is on record; no much larger clone is a single base apart. The cohort consisted of 650 to 700 healthy bone marrow donors. Cohort members were all nominally healthy when sampled, although unrecorded immune exposures were likely present. The donor tested CMV seronegative, placing the donor among the 350 to 400 seronegative members of the cohort. Every donor gave a peripheral blood sample, and the peripheral blood mononuclear cells from that sample were used for TCR beta sequencing. Genomic DNA extraction from the blood cell samples was performed with the Qiagen DNeasy Blood Extraction Kit. From a lookup of the germline V gene, CDR1 and CDR2 are MGHRA and YSYEKL. V is cut back by 3 bases and J by 6 bases, with 4 bases in the junction unmatched. The CDR3 runs 14 amino acids, cysteine and phenylalanine included. Only the CDR3 portion is preserved as DNA: 42 bases, with reading frame beginning at the first base.

This sample was included in a study of cytomegalovirus exposure and HLA in healthy donors (dated by TCRdb to 2015 to 2018). Regarding the study in general: An earlier analysis of about 530 of the donors reported 250 to 350 Gb of sequence data and 100 million to 120 million unique TCR beta sequences obtained from some 170 million T cells. The later analysis used no new phenotypic data to find candidate immune exposures, relying instead on TCR beta sequences and their occurrence across donors. Of the roughly 410 genotyped donors, roughly 76% were placed in the genetic ancestry cluster associated with self-reported Caucasian donors. In a later genetic analysis, genome-wide SNP genotypes for about three fifths of the roughly 670 donors were used, and that subset was treated as a discovery cohort. All discovery cohort repertoires had been generated using a single sequencing platform. An earlier analysis of around 580 of the donors used high-throughput TCR beta sequencing to judge whether each TCR beta V gene segment behaved as functional or pseudogenic. The T cell repertoires of about 700 subjects were profiled by immunosequencing and related to cytomegalovirus serostatus. Class I and class II HLA loci were covered by the typing at four-digit resolution. The aim of the study was to test whether cataloging public T cell receptors could identify signatures of past pathogen exposure. Besides the first cohort of more than 650 subjects, a separate validation cohort made up of 120 different subjects was used. Four to six DR-DQ haplotypes were handled as single units for association and clustering, since linkage in the cohort was strong. A later analysis re-examined previously published TCR beta repertoires from hundreds of donors and added high-resolution HLA genotyping to investigate patterns of TCR occurrence. Across some 400 genotyped donors of the cohort, an average of about 240,000 unique TCR beta nucleotide sequences per donor were sequenced, and 15% to 20% of those sequences were non-productive. Donor age, sex, ethnicity and CMV serostatus were compiled alongside the repertoire data. To predict cytomegalovirus infection status, the study brought together high-throughput TCR immunosequencing, statistical association of individual TCRs with disease status, and machine learning. About 300 gigabases of sequencing data and approximately 85 million unique TCR sequences were included in an early release covering 500 to 750 HLA-typed donors. Typing coverage varied by locus: roughly 620-640 donors for A, B, C, DRB1 and DQB1; some 520 for DQA1; about 590 for DPA1; more than 450 for DPB1.

Broad study findings and their caveats: According to the authors, the approach could potentially be generalized to other disease states and immunological phenotypes. The study gave a list of over 150 TCR beta chains associated with cytomegalovirus. In vitro tests confirmed that a few of the cytomegalovirus-associated TCR beta chains recognize cytomegalovirus antigens. At a false discovery rate of 0.05, a later analysis linked under 20,000 TCR beta sequences to specific HLA alleles. Broadly in line with IMGT annotations, most TCR beta V segments showed up in productive rearrangements about 87% or about 30% of the time in an earlier analysis of approximately 640 of the donors. Because HLA typing was unavailable for some donors at each locus, only the typed subset was used in association tests. When HLA alleles, especially DR and DQ, strongly co-occurred, attributing TCR associations to individual alleles was difficult. In both the original and validation cohorts, the classifier was reported to diagnose cytomegalovirus status with high specificity and sensitivity. Roughly uniform sequencing depth across donors was assumed in presence/absence analyses, although this assumption may not hold. Most TCR sequences were seen in very few donors, while some public TCRs were found in many individuals. A further reported finding was that TCR beta sequences accurately predicted the HLA-A and HLA-B alleles for most subjects in the first cohort. A later analysis reported that several top co-occurrence clusters appeared linked to parvovirus B19, influenza, CMV and Epstein-Barr virus. A later analysis found that most CMV-associated TCR beta chains appeared HLA-restricted, with HLA associations seemingly driven largely by CMV exposure. Only TCR beta chains were sequenced in this cohort, and the absence of alpha or paired-chain data limited detectable features. A later genetic analysis associated a missense DCLRE1C variant with V-gene and J-gene trimming of TCR beta chains, and an independent cohort replicated the association. The earlier analysis of approximately 590 of the donors excluded some 16 rarely observed V segments, including chromosome 9 orphons, because counts were too low. The 87-base-pair reads could not distinguish some IMGT-functional V segments, including TRBV6-2 and TRBV6-3, so those segments were excluded. Immune exposure information for the cohort was limited to CMV serostatus. Correlated functional status among segregating V segments might reflect linkage disequilibrium, but an unknown experimental factor could not be ruled out. In a later analysis, TCR association rates were found to vary across HLA loci, with the most associated TCRs seen for DRB1 alleles and the fewest for HLA-C alleles. A group of highly shared sequence variants was considered likely to be a technical artifact of the sequencing pipeline. A later genetic analysis reported fewer N-insertions in productive TCRs among donors in an Asian-associated ancestry cluster than the roughly 700-donor mean. In a later analysis, HLA-associated TCR beta chains showed more clonal expansion and lower generation probabilities than non-associated chains that were equally common.

The library was produced with the immunoSEQ multiplex PCR assay. The multiplex PCR relied on a mix of 60 forward primers for TCR Vbeta segments and 13 reverse primers for TCR Jbeta segments. The CDR3 region of rearranged TCR beta genes was amplified from genomic DNA by a multiplex PCR assay. On the Illumina HiSeq System, the amplified TCR beta libraries were sequenced as 87-base-pair reads. The original methods were these. In a later analysis, roughly 80 million unique TCR beta chains were counted across the approximately 620 repertoires, and roughly 11 million of these chains were shared by at least two donors. To remove PCR and sequencing errors, raw reads were error-corrected and collapsed into unique sequences using a nearest-neighbor algorithm that merged closely related sequences. Alignment of CDR3 sequences to IMGT reference sequences was used to assign V, D and J gene segments. For a sequence to be retained, a match of at least six nucleotides was required to both a V gene segment and a J gene segment. Rearrangements were classified as productive when the CDR3 lacked stop codons and remained in frame with V and J, and all other rearrangements were classified as non-productive. CDR3 was defined by IMGT convention, running from the second conserved V-encoded cysteine to the conserved J-encoded phenylalanine. The earlier analysis of about 620 of the donors excluded sequences that lacked an unambiguous match to a single V gene segment. An earlier analysis of fewer than 750 of the donors called V segments functional above 56.7% productive rearrangements and segregating when the between-donor standard deviation exceeded 5%. A statistical classification framework was built for diagnosing cytomegalovirus status from the catalog of TCR beta chain sequences. V and J gene assignment, in a later analysis, came from comparing TCR nucleotide sequences with IMGT/GENE-DB human TR gene sequences. Using the TCRdist pipeline, a later analysis assigned CDR3 sequences along with most-parsimonious VDJ recombination scenarios. In a later analysis, every TCR beta chain was defined by the combination of its CDR3 amino acid sequence and its V-gene family, and reads without a unique V-gene family were dropped. A later analysis removed 592 highly shared, low-generation-probability nucleotide sequences to deal with suspected cross-contamination and a sequencing artifact. In a later analysis, a clonal expansion index for each public chain was calculated from normalized within-repertoire ranks of inferred template counts. In a later analysis, generation probabilities were computed using a VDJ recombination model fitted to out-of-frame rearrangements, and the results were checked against IGoR. Hypergeometric tests were used in a later analysis to score TCR-TCR, TCR-HLA and TCR-CMV co-occurrence, with a repertoire-size bias correction applied to the TCR pairs. False discovery rates were estimated in a later analysis by permuting HLA or CMV assignments 20 times. In a later analysis, co-occurring TCRs were grouped using DBSCAN, with TCRdist sequence similarity added in when clustering inside HLA-allele-positive subsets. Repertoires with fewer than 30,000 or more than 120,000 public chains, plus five repertoires with anomalous nucleotide sharing, were excluded from co-occurrence clustering. Drawn from immuneACCESS, this table holds only the in-frame rearrangements with V and J called that TCRdb kept. Clones are partly lost; checked studies trace under half to an unresolved V gene and leave the rest unexplained. That table gives V, J and clone size, and the DNA gave D and trimming. For this sample the table gives around 100,000 clones, of which about four fifths were detected only once. Around 2.5% of the sample rests with the top ten.

The sequenced material came from PBMCs. Rearrangement joined TRBV4-1 to TRBJ1-5; the junction holds 8 bases that match TRBD1. The source is a woman between 18 and 30 years old in good health and CMV-seronegative. In nucleotide form, the sequence is TGCGCCAGCAGCCACGGACAGGGCTTTCAGCCCCAGCATTTT. This yields the protein CASSHGQGFQPQHF.